Below, 13 T cell receptor beta chains from the same sample are listed, as sequenced in a study of T cell responses to AZD1222 COVID-19 vaccine. TCRdb's copy holds only in-frame clones and misses some; the assay was immunoSEQ multiplex PCR. Found here are fewer than 120,000 clones, around 90% of them singletons; the top ten hold roughly 7.6%. The sample was peripheral blood, taken on day 0 of AZD1222 vaccination. These receptors were obtained from an adult in good health.

This clone was detected only once. The chain combines TRBV6-1 with TRBJ1-5; no firm D call. Germline CDR1 and CDR2: MNHNS and SASEGT. The CDR3 has 15 residues. V was cut by 1 base and J by 4 bases, with 11 bases left in between. CDR3 in amino acids: CASSEGPYPNQPQHF. The CDR3 coding sequence is TGTGCCAGCAGTGAAGGACCGTACCCGAATCAGCCCCAGCATTTT.

The chain links TRBV27 to TRBJ2-7; D is possibly TRBD2 (7 bases). The CDR3 is made up of 15 amino acids. Trimming cost V 3 bases and J 4 bases, with 16 bases left between them. In germline, CDR1 is MNHEY, CDR2 SMNVEV (reference sequence). CDR3 sequence (DNA): TGTGCCAGCAGTTTCCCAGGCGGGGGCATTTACGAGCAGTACTTC. It is translated as CASSFPGGGIYEQYF.

The genes are TRBV28 and TRBJ2-6; no firm D call. V dropped 3 bases and J dropped 1 base, with 10 bases sitting between them. CDR1 is MDHEN, CDR2 SYDVKM, per germline. CDR3 size: 16 residues. The CDR3 protein is CASSFHPASGANVLTF. CDR3 nucleotides: TGTGCCAGCAGTTTTCACCCGGCGTCTGGGGCCAACGTCCTGACTTTC.

The genes are TRBV2 and TRBJ1-2, with D possibly being TRBD1 (6 bases). The CDR3 runs 13 residues. The V and J ends lost 7 bases and 8 bases respectively, with 17 bases between them. CDR1 is SNHLY, CDR2 FYNNEI, per germline. CDR3 sequence reads: CASTVNRDNGYTF. The CDR3 nucleotides are TGTGCCAGCACCGTGAATCGGGACAACGGCTACACCTTC. Based on the CDR3 plus reference TRBV2 and TRBJ1-2, the full variable domain is EPEVTQTPSHQVTQMGQEVILRCVPISNHLYFYWYRQILGQKVEFLVSFYNNEISEKSEIFDDQFSVERPDGSNFTLKIRSTKLEDSAMYFCASTVNRDNGYTFGSGTRLTVV.

The rearrangement joins TRBV3-1 (or the pseudogene TRBV3-2) to TRBJ1-1; D is possibly TRBD1 (6 bases). Germline values: CDR1 LGHDT, CDR2 YNNKEL (reference sequence). The CDR3 contains 12 residues. V lost 2 bases and J lost 10, with 11 bases in between. CDR3 sequence reads: CASSQKGVGAFF. The DNA of the CDR3 is TGTGCCAGCAGCCAAAAGGGGGTAGGAGCTTTCTTT.

The chain recombines TRBV5-1 with TRBJ2-2; D unclear. Trimming left V 4 bases short and J 4 bases short, with 5 bases between. Per the germline V gene, CDR1 is SGHRS and CDR2 is YFSETQ. This CDR3 spans 12 amino acids. The CDR3 DNA reads TGCGCCAGCAGCCTAAGCACCGGGGAGCTGTTTTTT. Amino acids: CASSLSTGELFF.

CDR3 in amino acids: CASSLRGRTEAFF. The CDR3, as DNA: TGTGCCAGCAGTTTAAGGGGGAGGACTGAAGCTTTCTTT. The gene calls are TRBV12-3 or TRBV12-4 and TRBJ1-1; D possibly corresponds to TRBD1 (6 bases). The germline V and J ends were trimmed by 2 bases and 5 bases, with 9 bases remaining between them. The CDR3 is 13 amino acids.

The chain carries TRBV5-4 and TRBJ2-7; no firm D call. Germline V gene sequence: CDR1 SGHNT, CDR2 YYREEE (reference sequence). Trimming removed 4 bases from V and 1 base from J, with 9 bases in between. CDR3 length equals 13 residues. CDR3 sequence: CASSPYDSYEQYF. The CDR3, as DNA: TGTGCCAGCAGCCCTTATGATTCCTACGAGCAGTACTTC.

V gene TRBV7-9 combines with J gene TRBJ1-2; TRBD1 matches at 7 bases. Germline loops: CDR1 SEHNR, CDR2 FQNEAQ (reference sequence). CDR3 length: 14 amino acids. V shed 3 bases and J 3 bases; nucleotides not matched to a gene: 4. The CDR3 DNA reads as TGTGCCAGCAGCTTTGTGGGACAGTACTATGGCTACACCTTC. Residues: CASSFVGQYYGYTF.

The CDR3 DNA sequence: TGTGCCAGCGTTGTCTTAACGCCCTCTGGAAACACCATATATTTT. Amino acid sequence: CASVVLTPSGNTIYF. J is TRBJ1-3 and V is TRBV28; no firm D call. Trimming took 8 bases from V and 0 from J, leaving 14 bases between them. Germline loops: CDR1 MDHEN, CDR2 SYDVKM. The CDR3 is 15 amino acids.

V is TRBV5-1 and J is TRBJ2-5; TRBD2 matches at 11 bases. The CDR3 sequence is 16 residues long. With V trimmed by 4 bases and J by 2 bases, 7 bases remained unmatched. CDR1 and CDR2 (germline): SGHRS, YFSETQ. The CDR3 spells CASSTGTSGLQETQYF. The CDR3 coding sequence is TGCGCCAGCAGCACAGGGACTAGCGGACTTCAAGAGACCCAGTACTTC.

The chain links TRBV12-3 or TRBV12-4 to TRBJ1-1; weak D call: TRBD1 (5 bases). The CDR3 has 13 amino acids. V was clipped by 5 bases and J by 8 bases, with 15 bases between them. DNA for the CDR3: TGTGCCAGCAGTCCGGGGCACAACCGCGAAGCTTTCTTT. Encoded protein: CASSPGHNREAFF.

This chain connects TRBV29-1 to TRBJ2-7; 13 nucleotides line up with TRBD2. The V gene's germline CDR1 is SQVTM and CDR2 ANQGSEA. V was pared by 4 bases and J by 7 bases, with 7 bases of the junction left unmatched. There are 14 residues in the CDR3. The CDR3: CSVGLAGGLREQYF. The CDR3 coding sequence is TGCAGCGTTGGACTAGCGGGGGGCCTGCGGGAGCAGTACTTC.